This T cell receptor (beta chain) comes out of a study of vaccination and CD4 T cells after COVID-19. Study-level information: Sampling post-COVID took place a median approximately 100 days after diagnosis (range 35 to 161). The authors used overlapping spike peptides from SARS-CoV-2, HCoV-NL63, HCoV-OC43 and HCoV-229E to stimulate cells.

Sequenced with the Oncomine TCR Beta short-read assay was DNA taken from cultured CD4+ T cells. Cultures of CD4+ T cells served as the source for extracting genomic DNA. One entry per CDR3 protein results from TCRdb running MiXCR on the PCR reads. This repertoire shows about 21,000 distinct CDR3 sequences, almost 50% found once; its top ten account for approximately 9%. A remark on this clonotype: The antigen is not known.

The CDR3 has 16 amino acids. The V end lost 6 bases, the J end lost 4 bases, and 21 bases lay between the germline ends. Germline loops: CDR1 LGHNT, CDR2 FRNRAP. As for treatment: approximately 9-day PBMC culture with coronavirus spike peptide pools or control peptides (ViraFEST assay). The origin of this receptor is a human donor who had recovered from COVID-19. The chain joins TRBV12-5 to TRBJ2-5, with D possibly TRBD2 on 6 matching bases. Sequencing used CD4+ T cells from blood, cultured in vitro. The CDR3 DNA is TGTGCTAGTGGGGGACCAGGAGGGAAGGGCGGAGAGACCCAGTACTTC. Amino acid sequence: CASGGPGGKGGETQYF.